This is a list of T cell receptor beta chains from one sample in a study of blood T cell repertoires in COVID-19. The method was immunoSEQ multiplex PCR; TCRdb's version includes in-frame clones alone and lacks a portion of them. The sample gives over 15,000 clones, 70% to 85% of which show up once; roughly 17% is in the top ten. The sequenced material came from peripheral blood. The receptors originated from a man aged 65 to 85 with COVID-19, enrolled during active disease. Both conserved end residues are part of each CDR3. D genes are given only for firm matches. The size field is filled for only some rows; it gives once, few, many or a size class.

>TRBJ2-7|TRBD1|.|TRBV11-2
CASSLERTGNEQYF
TGTGCCAGCAGCTTAGAAAGGACAGGGAACGAGCAGTACTTC
>TRBJ2-7|.|once|TRBV11-1
CASSPYRYYEQYF
TGTGCCAGCAGCCCTTACAGGTACTACGAGCAGTACTTC
>TRBJ1-2|.|.|TRBV11-2
CASSTRGGFGYTF
TGTGCCAGCAGTACCCGGGGGGGGTTTGGCTACACCTTC
>TRBJ1-1|TRBD1|few|TRBV11-3
CASSPRDRDMNTEAFF
TGTGCCAGCAGCCCTAGGGACAGGGACATGAACACTGAAGCTTTCTTT
>TRBJ1-1|.|.|TRBV20-1
CSALNGAEAFF
TGCAGTGCCCTTAACGGGGCTGAAGCTTTCTTT
>TRBJ2-1|.|.|TRBV6-5
CASRWSVTYNEQFF
TGTGCCAGCCGGTGGAGCGTTACCTACAATGAGCAGTTCTTC
>TRBJ2-7|.|few|TRBV9
CASSVAVGDTYEQYF
TGTGCCAGCAGCGTAGCGGTAGGGGACACCTACGAGCAGTACTTC
>TRBJ2-1|TRBD2|.|TRBV6-1
CASSPGLAGVGRFF
TGTGCCAGCAGTCCGGGACTAGCGGGAGTGGGTCGGTTCTTC
>TRBJ2-7|TRBD1|medium-sized|TRBV7-2
CASSPRGQGAEEQYF
TGTGCCAGCAGCCCTAGAGGACAGGGAGCGGAAGAGCAGTACTTC
>TRBJ2-2|TRBD1|once|TRBV11-3
CASSRRGGGGTGELFF
TGTGCCAGCAGCCGAAGAGGGGGCGGCGGCACCGGGGAGCTGTTTTTT
>TRBJ1-5|.|.|TRBV29-1
CSVVTSDNQPQHF
TGCAGCGTTGTCACGTCAGACAATCAGCCCCAGCATTTT
>TRBJ1-2|TRBD1|few|TRBV11-1
CASSQTGIELCTF
TGTGCCAGCAGCCAGACAGGGATCGAATTGTGCACCTTC
>TRBJ2-3|.|.|TRBV25-1
CAGGTTDTQYF
TGTGCCGGGGGGACGACAGATACGCAGTATTTT
>TRBJ1-1|TRBD1|once|TRBV12-5
CASGLLNRGTEAFF
TGTGCTAGTGGTTTGTTGAACAGGGGTACTGAAGCTTTCTTT
>TRBJ2-7|.|.|TRBV19
CASSPLVRGASYEQYF
TGTGCCAGTAGTCCGCTGGTCAGGGGGGCCTCCTACGAGCAGTACTTC
>TRBJ2-2|.|.|TRBV27
CASTLGNTGELFF
TGTGCCAGCACACTAGGAAACACCGGGGAGCTGTTTTTT
>TRBJ1-1|.|.|TRBV7-8
CASSLARPFAAFF
TGTGCCAGCAGCTTAGCGCGTCCCTTCGCGGCTTTCTTT
>TRBJ2-1|TRBD1|.|TRBV18
CASSDRVSDEQFF
TGTGCCAGCTCTGACAGGGTTTCTGATGAGCAGTTCTTC
>TRBJ2-7|TRBD2|once|TRBV19
CASSMGLGRGTYEQYF
TGTGCCAGTAGTATGGGCCTTGGGCGGGGGACCTACGAGCAGTACTTC
>TRBJ1-5|.|.|TRBV27
CASSLQSNQPQHF
TGTGCCAGCAGTTTGCAGAGCAATCAGCCCCAGCATTTT
>TRBJ1-6|.|.|TRBV2
CASSDEMALHF
TGTGCCAGCAGTGATGAGATGGCCCTCCACTTT
>TRBJ2-5|TRBD2|.|TRBV28
CASTVRLAGGQETQYF
TGTGCCAGCACCGTGAGACTAGCGGGGGGCCAGGAGACCCAGTACTTC
>TRBJ2-7|TRBD2|.|TRBV7-6
CASSMTSGGSYEQYF
TGTGCCAGCAGCATGACTAGCGGGGGCTCCTACGAGCAGTACTTC
>TRBJ2-7|.|.|TRBV6-4
CASSRTRGGWNWEQYF
TGTGCCAGCAGCCGAACGCGTGGCGGTTGGAATTGGGAGCAGTACTTC
>TRBJ2-3|TRBD2|.|TRBV5-4
CASSPVLAGVGDTQYF
TGTGCCAGCAGCCCCGTACTAGCGGGAGTGGGAGATACGCAGTATTTT
>TRBJ1-1|TRBD1|.|TRBV28
CASTSGGFPEAFF
TGTGCCAGCACTTCAGGGGGCTTTCCTGAAGCTTTCTTT
>TRBJ1-1|.|.|TRBV18
CASSPGEVGSGTEAFF
TGTGCCAGCTCACCAGGGGAAGTCGGGAGTGGCACTGAAGCTTTCTTT
>TRBJ2-2|TRBD2|once|TRBV19
CASSMVAGEFGGELFF
TGTGCCAGCTCAATGGTGGCGGGAGAATTCGGCGGGGAGCTGTTTTTT
>TRBJ2-6|.|.|TRBV5-1
CASAGLSGANVLTF
TGCGCCAGCGCAGGGTTGTCTGGGGCCAACGTCCTGACTTTC
>TRBJ2-2|.|.|TRBV5-6
CASSFPGQNTGELFF
TGTGCCAGCAGCTTTCCGGGACAAAACACCGGGGAGCTGTTTTTT
>TRBJ1-2|.|.|TRBV30
CAWIRGLSNYGYTF
TGTGCCTGGATAAGAGGCCTTTCTAACTATGGCTACACCTTC
>TRBJ2-2|.|few|TRBV27
CASSLRRSISGTGELFF
TGTGCCAGCAGCTTACGCCGGAGCATCTCCGGCACCGGGGAGCTGTTTTTT
>TRBJ2-2|.|.|TRBV12-3/TRBV12-4
CASSMTTGELFF
TGTGCCAGCAGTATGACAACCGGGGAGCTGTTTTTT
>TRBJ2-7|.|few|TRBV2
CASSVGQPTYEQYF
TGTGCCAGCAGTGTTGGACAGCCCACCTACGAGCAGTACTTC
>TRBJ1-4|.|.|TRBV6-5
CASSTMEGLGEKLFF
TGTGCCAGCAGTACCATGGAGGGGCTGGGTGAAAAACTGTTTTTT
>TRBJ1-5|.|.|TRBV19
CASSIENGNQPQHF
TGTGCCAGTAGTATTGAGAATGGCAATCAGCCCCAGCATTTT
>TRBJ1-5|.|.|TRBV19
CASSMGVGEEGNQPQHF
TGTGCCAGTAGTATGGGCGTTGGGGAGGAAGGCAATCAGCCCCAGCATTTT
>TRBJ1-6|.|.|TRBV28
CASSFTVYSPLHF
TGTGCCAGCAGTTTTACAGTGTATTCACCCCTCCACTTT
>TRBJ1-6|TRBD1|.|TRBV18
CASSPLTGTGESPLHF
TGTGCCAGCTCACCCTTAACCGGGACAGGGGAATCACCCCTCCACTTT
>TRBJ1-3|TRBD1|few|TRBV29-1
CSVETGGNTIYF
TGCAGCGTTGAGACAGGGGGAAACACCATATATTTT
>TRBJ1-4|TRBD1|.|TRBV4-3
CASSQEGQEKLFF
TGCGCCAGCAGCCAAGAGGGACAGGAAAAACTGTTTTTT
>TRBJ2-3|.|.|TRBV19
CASSMGGYTDTQYF
TGTGCCAGTAGTATGGGAGGCTACACAGATACGCAGTATTTT
>TRBJ1-5|TRBD1|hyperexpanded|TRBV27
CASSSGGPNQPQHF
TGTGCCAGCAGTTCAGGGGGCCCCAATCAGCCCCAGCATTTT
>TRBJ2-3|TRBD2|.|TRBV9
CASSSTSGATDTQYF
TGTGCCAGCAGCTCGACTAGCGGAGCCACAGATACGCAGTATTTT
>TRBJ1-5|.|.|TRBV6-2/TRBV6-3
CASSLGFGDQPQHF
TGTGCCAGCAGTTTGGGCTTCGGGGATCAGCCCCAGCATTTT